This entry describes one TCR beta chain. What it binds is not known. The entry originates in a study of response to subunit inactivated influenza vaccine. General observations from the study: The authors suggested that few new T cells are recruited per seasonal influenza vaccination.

Germline V lookup: CDR1 SGHAT, CDR2 FQDESV (reference sequence). This CDR3 spans 12 amino acids. V shed 4 bases and J shed 7 bases, with 10 bases lying between them. TCRdb called the RT-PCR reads again in MiXCR, with one record for every CDR3 protein. The table includes 490,000 or so distinct CDR3 sequences, about 7.6% detected once. The TCR originated in a man between 45 and 75 years old who received an inactivated influenza vaccine. The chain has TRBV11-1 and TRBJ1-1, with no clear D. The sample was PBMCs from blood, taken 23 to 25 months after vaccination. CDR3 in DNA: TGTGCCAGCAGCTCGGGAAGGGTTGAAGCTTTCTTT. Amino acids: CASSSGRVEAFF. Drawing the rest from reference TRBV11-1 and TRBJ1-1, the complete variable domain is EAEVAQSPRYKITEKSQAVAFWCDPISGHATLYWYRQILGQGPELLVQFQDESVVDDSQLPKDRFSAERLKGVDSTLKIQPAELGDSAMYLCASSSGRVEAFFGQGTRLTVV.